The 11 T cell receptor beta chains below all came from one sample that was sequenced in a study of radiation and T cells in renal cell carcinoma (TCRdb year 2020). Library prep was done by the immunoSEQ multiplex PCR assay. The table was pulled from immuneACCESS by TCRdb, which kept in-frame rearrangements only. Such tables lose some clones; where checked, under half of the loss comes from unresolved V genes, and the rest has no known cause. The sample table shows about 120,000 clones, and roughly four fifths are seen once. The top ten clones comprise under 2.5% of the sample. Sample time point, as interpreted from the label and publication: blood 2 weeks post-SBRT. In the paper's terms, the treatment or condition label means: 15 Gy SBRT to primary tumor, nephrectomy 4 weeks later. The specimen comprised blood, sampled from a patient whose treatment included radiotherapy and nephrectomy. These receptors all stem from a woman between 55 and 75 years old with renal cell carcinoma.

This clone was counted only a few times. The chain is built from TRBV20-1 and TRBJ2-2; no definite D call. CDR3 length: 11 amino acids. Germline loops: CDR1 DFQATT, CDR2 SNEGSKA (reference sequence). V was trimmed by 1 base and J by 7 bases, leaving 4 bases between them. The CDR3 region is CSARAIGELFF. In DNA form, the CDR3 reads TGCAGTGCTAGAGCAATCGGGGAGCTGTTTTTT.

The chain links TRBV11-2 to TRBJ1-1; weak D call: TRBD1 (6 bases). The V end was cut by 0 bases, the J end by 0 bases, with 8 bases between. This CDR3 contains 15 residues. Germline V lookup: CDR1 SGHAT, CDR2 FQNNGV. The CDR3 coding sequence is TGTGCCAGCAGCTTAGATAGGACAGTGAACACTGAAGCTTTCTTT. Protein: CASSLDRTVNTEAFF.

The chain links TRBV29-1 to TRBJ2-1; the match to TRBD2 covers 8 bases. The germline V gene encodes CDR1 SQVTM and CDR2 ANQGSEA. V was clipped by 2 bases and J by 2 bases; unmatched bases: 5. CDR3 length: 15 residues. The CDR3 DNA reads TGCAGCGTTGAATTCGGGGGGGCCGCCTACAATGAGCAGTTCTTC. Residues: CSVEFGGAAYNEQFF.

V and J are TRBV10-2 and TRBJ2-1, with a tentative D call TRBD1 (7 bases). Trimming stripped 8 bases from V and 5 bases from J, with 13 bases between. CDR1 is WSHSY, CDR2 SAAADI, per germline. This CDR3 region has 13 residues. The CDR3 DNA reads TGCGCCAGCGGGGCAGGGGGGAACAATGAGCAGTTCTTC. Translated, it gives CASGAGGNNEQFF.

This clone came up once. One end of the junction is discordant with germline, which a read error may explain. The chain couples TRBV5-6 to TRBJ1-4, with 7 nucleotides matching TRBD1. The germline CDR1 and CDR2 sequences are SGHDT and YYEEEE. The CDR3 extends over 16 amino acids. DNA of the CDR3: TGTGCCAGCAGCTTGGAACAGGGGAGGGGGTCCCTCGTTACCACTTTT. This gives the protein CASSLEQGRGSLVTTF.

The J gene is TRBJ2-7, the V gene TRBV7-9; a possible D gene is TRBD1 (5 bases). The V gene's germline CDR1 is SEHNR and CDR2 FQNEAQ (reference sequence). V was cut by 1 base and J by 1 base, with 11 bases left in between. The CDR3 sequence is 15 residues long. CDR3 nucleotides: TGTGCCAGCAGCTTAGGGGCAGGGCCATCCTACGAGCAGTACTTC. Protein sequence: CASSLGAGPSYEQYF.

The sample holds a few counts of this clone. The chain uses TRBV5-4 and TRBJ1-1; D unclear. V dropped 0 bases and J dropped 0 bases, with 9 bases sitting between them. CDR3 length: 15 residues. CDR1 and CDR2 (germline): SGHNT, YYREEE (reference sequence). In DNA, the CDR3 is TGTGCCAGCAGCTTGGTGCCGACAATGAACACTGAAGCTTTCTTT. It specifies CASSLVPTMNTEAFF.

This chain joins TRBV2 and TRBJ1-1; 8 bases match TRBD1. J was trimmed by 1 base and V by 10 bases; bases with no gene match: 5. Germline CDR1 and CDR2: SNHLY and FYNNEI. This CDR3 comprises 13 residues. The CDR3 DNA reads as TGTGCCACCAGACAGGGGACGAACACTGAAGCTTTCTTT. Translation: CATRQGTNTEAFF.

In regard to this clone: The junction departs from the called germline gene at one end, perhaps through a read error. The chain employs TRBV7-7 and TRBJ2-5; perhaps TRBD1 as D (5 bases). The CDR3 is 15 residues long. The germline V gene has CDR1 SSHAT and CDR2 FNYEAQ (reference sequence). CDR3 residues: CASSLAGHPQETQYF. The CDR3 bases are TGTGCTAGCAGCTTAGCTGGACACCCTCAAGAGACCCAGTACTTC.

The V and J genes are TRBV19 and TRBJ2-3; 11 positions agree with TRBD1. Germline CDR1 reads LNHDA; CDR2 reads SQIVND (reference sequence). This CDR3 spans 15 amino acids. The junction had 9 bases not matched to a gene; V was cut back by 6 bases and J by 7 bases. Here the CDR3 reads CASSLGGTGGYTQYF. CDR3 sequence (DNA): TGTGCCAGTAGCCTAGGGGGGACAGGGGGGTATACGCAGTATTTT.

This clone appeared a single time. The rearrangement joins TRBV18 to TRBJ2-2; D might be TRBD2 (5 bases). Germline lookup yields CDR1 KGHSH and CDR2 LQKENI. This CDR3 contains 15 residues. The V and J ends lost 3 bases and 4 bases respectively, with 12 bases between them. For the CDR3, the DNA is TGTGCCAGCTCACCGGGCTTAGGAGGCACCGGGGAGCTGTTTTTT. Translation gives CASSPGLGGTGELFF.